This TCR beta chain was obtained from a study of T cell responses to AZD1222 COVID-19 vaccine. Overall study results and limits: Reportedly, nearly half of unique spike TCRs recognized epitopes outside B.1.351/B.1.1.7 mutations. There were vaccine-associated CD4 TCRs across spike, dominant at 160-218 and 743-854.

Of note for this clone: Its antigen is currently unknown.

Germline V gene lookup returns CDR1 MGHDK and CDR2 SYGVNS. CDR3 length: 15 residues. The J segment lost 5 bases and the V segment lost 2 bases, leaving 6 bases of the junction unmatched. This table comes from immunoSEQ multiplex PCR, and its TCRdb copy is limited to in-frame clones, with some not included. This sample has 150,000 to 200,000 clones, with about nine tenths found just once. This chain links TRBV25-1 with TRBJ2-7, with 10 bases that match TRBD2. The TCR originated in an adult in good health. The specimen comprised peripheral blood, sampled on day 0 of AZD1222 vaccination. CDR3 nucleotides: TGTGCCAGCAGTGAAATGGCTAGCGGGAGCAACGAGCAGTACTTC. Protein sequence: CASSEMASGSNEQYF.